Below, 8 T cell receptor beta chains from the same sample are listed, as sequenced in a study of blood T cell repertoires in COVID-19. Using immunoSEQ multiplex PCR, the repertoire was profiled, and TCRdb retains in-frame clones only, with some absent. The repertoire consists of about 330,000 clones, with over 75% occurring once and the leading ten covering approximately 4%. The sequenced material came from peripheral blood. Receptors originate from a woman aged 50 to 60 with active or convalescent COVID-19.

CDR3 amino acids: CASSGADHSNQPQHF. For the CDR3, the DNA is TGTGCCAGCAGCGGGGCAGACCATAGCAATCAGCCCCAGCATTTT. V gene TRBV6-2 or TRBV6-3 combines with J gene TRBJ1-5, with D perhaps matching TRBD1 (5 bases). The germline V gene has CDR1 MNHEY and CDR2 SVGEGT. V was trimmed by 6 bases and J by 0 bases, leaving 12 bases between them. This CDR3 contains 15 residues.

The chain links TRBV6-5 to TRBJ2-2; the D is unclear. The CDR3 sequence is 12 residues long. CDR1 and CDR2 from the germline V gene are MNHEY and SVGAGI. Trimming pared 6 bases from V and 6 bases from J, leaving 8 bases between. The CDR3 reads CASRNSPGELFF. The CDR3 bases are TGTGCCAGCAGAAACAGTCCCGGGGAGCTGTTTTTT.

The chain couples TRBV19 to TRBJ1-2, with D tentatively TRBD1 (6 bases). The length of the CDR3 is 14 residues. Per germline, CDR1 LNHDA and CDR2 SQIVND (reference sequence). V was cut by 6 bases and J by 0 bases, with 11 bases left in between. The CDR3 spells CASRDRLANYGYTF. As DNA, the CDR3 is TGTGCCAGTAGGGACAGATTAGCTAACTATGGCTACACCTTC. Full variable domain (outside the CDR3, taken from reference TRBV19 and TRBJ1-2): DGGITQSPKYLFRKEGQNVTLSCEQNLNHDAMYWYRQDPGQGLRLIYYSQIVNDFQKGDIAEGYSVSREKKESFPLTVTSAQKNPTAFYLCASRDRLANYGYTFGSGTRLTVV.

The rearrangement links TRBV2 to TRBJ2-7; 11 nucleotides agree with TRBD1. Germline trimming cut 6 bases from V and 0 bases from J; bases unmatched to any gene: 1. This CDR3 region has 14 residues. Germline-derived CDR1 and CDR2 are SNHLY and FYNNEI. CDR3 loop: CASRGQGDSYEQYF. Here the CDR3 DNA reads TGTGCCAGCAGGGGACAGGGGGACTCCTACGAGCAGTACTTC.

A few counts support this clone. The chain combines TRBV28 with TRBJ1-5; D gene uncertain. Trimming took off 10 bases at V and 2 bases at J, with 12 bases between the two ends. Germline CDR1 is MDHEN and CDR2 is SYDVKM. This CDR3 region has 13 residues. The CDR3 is CATQSTGNQPQHF. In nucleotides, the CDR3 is TGTGCCACCCAGAGTACAGGCAATCAGCCCCAGCATTTT.

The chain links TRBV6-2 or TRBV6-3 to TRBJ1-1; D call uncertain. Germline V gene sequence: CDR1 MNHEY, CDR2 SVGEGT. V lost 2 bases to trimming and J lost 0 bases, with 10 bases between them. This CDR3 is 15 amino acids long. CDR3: CASSYMRVMNTEAFF. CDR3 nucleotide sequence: TGTGCCAGCAGTTACATGAGGGTAATGAACACTGAAGCTTTCTTT.

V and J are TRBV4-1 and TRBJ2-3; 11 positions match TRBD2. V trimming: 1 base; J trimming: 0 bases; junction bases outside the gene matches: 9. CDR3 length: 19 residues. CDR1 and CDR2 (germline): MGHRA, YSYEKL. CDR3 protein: CASSQATSGGQASTDTQYF. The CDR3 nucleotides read TGCGCCAGCAGCCAAGCTACTAGCGGGGGCCAAGCTAGCACAGATACGCAGTATTTT.

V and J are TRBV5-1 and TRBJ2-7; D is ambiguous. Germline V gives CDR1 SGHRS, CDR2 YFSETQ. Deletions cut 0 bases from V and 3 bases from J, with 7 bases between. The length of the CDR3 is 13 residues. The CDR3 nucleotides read TGCGCCAGCAGCTTGGACACCAACTACGAGCAGTACTTC. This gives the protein CASSLDTNYEQYF.